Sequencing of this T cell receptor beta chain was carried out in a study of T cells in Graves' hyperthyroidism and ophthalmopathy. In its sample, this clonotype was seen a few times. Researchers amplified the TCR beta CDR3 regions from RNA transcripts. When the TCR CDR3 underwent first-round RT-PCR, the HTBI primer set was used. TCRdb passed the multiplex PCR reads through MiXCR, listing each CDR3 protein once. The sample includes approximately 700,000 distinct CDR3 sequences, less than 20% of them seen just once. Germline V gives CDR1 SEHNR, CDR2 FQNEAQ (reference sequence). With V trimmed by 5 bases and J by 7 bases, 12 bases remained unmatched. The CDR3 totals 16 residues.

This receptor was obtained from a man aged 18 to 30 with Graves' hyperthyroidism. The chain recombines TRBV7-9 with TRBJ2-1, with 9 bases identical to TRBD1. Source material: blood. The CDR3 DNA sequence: TGTGCCAGCAGCCCCTCGGGACAGGGTGACGGGAATGAGCAGTTCTTC. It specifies CASSPSGQGDGNEQFF. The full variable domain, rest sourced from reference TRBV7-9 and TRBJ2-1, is DTGVSQNPRHKITKRGQNVTFRCDPISEHNRLYWYRQTLGQGPEFLTYFQNEAQLEKSRLLSDRFSAERPKGSFSTLEIQRTEQGDSAMYLCASSPSGQGDGNEQFFGPGTRLTVL.